The present T cell receptor (beta chain) was sequenced within a study of OX40 agonist ivuxolimab in advanced cancers. Produced via immunoSEQ multiplex PCR; TCRdb's table is partial and in-frame only. This table has tens of thousands of clones, more than 80% appearing once. Germline V CDR1 and CDR2: KGHSH, LQKENI. This CDR3 is 13 amino acids long. Trimming cost V 6 bases and J 2 bases, with 10 bases left between them. This TCR came from an adult with an advanced solid tumor such as melanoma, head and neck, liver or kidney cancer. The specimen was CD4+ or CD8+ T cells sorted from blood, collected in a trial of the OX40 agonist ivuxolimab. The chain combines TRBV18 with TRBJ1-2; D gene uncertain. The CDR3 nucleotides read TGTGCCAGCTCTACGGCAACGAACTATGGCTACACCTTC. Amino acid sequence: CASSTATNYGYTF.